The rows below give T cell receptor beta chains drawn from one sample of a study of blood T cell repertoires in COVID-19. This table comes from immunoSEQ multiplex PCR, and its TCRdb copy is limited to in-frame clones, with some not included. The repertoire holds more than 200,000 clones, with around four fifths as singletons. Sequenced material: peripheral blood. These receptors were taken from a woman at least 80 years old with COVID-19, enrolled during active disease. Both conserved end residues are part of each CDR3. D genes are given only for firm matches. Size is omitted from some rows. Given values are once, few, many or a class for expanded clones.

>NA|NA|TRBJ2-2|TRBV5-1
TGCGCCAGCAGCCTGACAGGAGACACCGGGGAGCTGTTTTTT
CASSLTGDTGELFF
>few|TRBD1|TRBJ1-2|TRBV6-5
TGTGCCAGCAGTTACGCGGACAGGGGATACGGCTACACCTTC
CASSYADRGYGYTF
>NA|NA|TRBJ1-1|TRBV4-3
TGCGCCAGCAGCCAAACCCAGGCCACCATGAACACTGAAGCTTTCTTT
CASSQTQATMNTEAFF
>NA|NA|TRBJ2-2|TRBV6-6
TGTGCCAGCAGTCCCTACAGGGATACCGGGGAGCTGTTTTTT
CASSPYRDTGELFF
>NA|TRBD1|TRBJ2-1|TRBV6-5
TGTGCCAGCAGTTGGACACAGGGGGCAGATGAGCAGTTCTTC
CASSWTQGADEQFF
>NA|TRBD2|TRBJ2-3|TRBV4-2
TGTGCCAGCAGTCAAGTGCGGGGGAAGCGCACAGATACGCAGTATTTT
CASSQVRGKRTDTQYF
>NA|NA|TRBJ1-2|TRBV7-9
TGTGCCAGCAGCGATCGAAACTCTAACTATGGCTACACCTTC
CASSDRNSNYGYTF
>NA|TRBD2|TRBJ2-3|TRBV5-8
TGTGCCAGCAGCAATAGCGGGGGGGCCGATACGCAGTATTTT
CASSNSGGADTQYF
>NA|NA|TRBJ2-5|TRBV7-9
TGTGCCAGCAGCTTAGGGTGGTCGGAGCAAGAGACCCAGTACTTC
CASSLGWSEQETQYF
>NA|NA|TRBJ2-7|TRBV18
TGTGCCAGCTCACCGGACAGCCAGTACGAGCAGTACTTC
CASSPDSQYEQYF
>few|NA|TRBJ1-5|TRBV10-3
TGTGCCATCAGTGAGAACAGGGACCAGCCCCAGCATTTT
CAISENRDQPQHF
>NA|TRBD1|TRBJ1-2|TRBV6-5
TGTGCCAGCAGAACAGGGGGCCCGGTTGACTATGGCTACACCTTC
CASRTGGPVDYGYTF
>NA|NA|TRBJ2-3|TRBV6-2/TRBV6-3
TGTGCCAGCAGCCGGACAGGCGGGGCGAATACGCAGTATTTT
CASSRTGGANTQYF
>NA|NA|TRBJ2-2|TRBV28
TGTGCCAGCAGTTTCGGCGGCACCGGGGAGCTGTTTTTT
CASSFGGTGELFF
>once|NA|TRBJ1-2|TRBV7-2
TGTGCCAGCAGCTTAGGAGATACAAGGGGATTTAACTATGGCTACACCTTC
CASSLGDTRGFNYGYTF
>NA|TRBD2|TRBJ2-5|TRBV6-5
TGTGCCAGCAGTTTGGGACTAGCGGGCCACCAAGAGACCCAGTACTTC
CASSLGLAGHQETQYF
>NA|NA|TRBJ1-1|TRBV19
TGTGCCAGTAGTCTGGCAGGCCAGATGAACACTGAAGCTTTCTTT
CASSLAGQMNTEAFF
>NA|NA|TRBJ2-5|TRBV7-9
TGTGCCAGCAGCTCCTTGGCCATTCAAGAGACCCAGTACTTC
CASSSLAIQETQYF
>NA|NA|TRBJ2-1|TRBV5-1
TGCGCCAGCAGCTTGGCCCCAGGACAGAACAATGAGCAGTTCTTC
CASSLAPGQNNEQFF
>NA|TRBD1|TRBJ1-1|TRBV6-6
TGTGCCAGCAGTAAACAGGGGGCATTAACTGAAGCTTTCTTT
CASSKQGALTEAFF
>NA|TRBD2|TRBJ2-1|TRBV18
TGTGCCAGCTCATCAGGACTAGCGGGGGTTATCAATGAGCAGTTCTTC
CASSSGLAGVINEQFF
>NA|NA|TRBJ1-6|TRBV9
TGTGCCAGCAGCCCTCAACAGGGAGTTGATAATTCACCCCTCCACTTT
CASSPQQGVDNSPLHF
>NA|TRBD1|TRBJ1-1|TRBV10-2
TGCGCCAGCAGTGAGTCCTCCAAAGGGACAGAGCAGGAAGCTTTCTTT
CASSESSKGTEQEAFF
>NA|NA|TRBJ2-5|TRBV18
TGTGCCAGCTCACCTGCAGGGGTGGGAGAGACCCAGTACTTC
CASSPAGVGETQYF
>NA|TRBD1|TRBJ2-2|TRBV2
TGTGCAGAACAGGGGGCGACCGGGGAGCTGTTTTTT
CAEQGATGELFF
>NA|TRBD1|TRBJ1-2|TRBV14
TGTGCCAGCAGGCAACAGGGGGCACATGGCTACACCTTC
CASRQQGAHGYTF
>NA|NA|TRBJ1-5|TRBV7-2
TGTGCCAGCAGCTTAGTTGGGGGGAGCAATCAGCCCCAGCATTTT
CASSLVGGSNQPQHF
>NA|TRBD1|TRBJ1-5|TRBV27
TGTGCCAGCAGTTCCGGGACAGGGGCAAGTCAGCCCCAGCATTTT
CASSSGTGASQPQHF
>NA|NA|TRBJ1-3|TRBV19
TGTGCCAGTAGTCGAACTGCTACCGTCTCTGGAAACACCATATATTTT
CASSRTATVSGNTIYF
>NA|TRBD1|TRBJ2-1|TRBV18
TGTGCCAGCTCACCCGAGACAGGGGGCCATGGTGAGCAGTTCTTC
CASSPETGGHGEQFF
>NA|TRBD2|TRBJ2-1|TRBV5-4
TGTGCCAGCAGCCGCGGGACTAGCGGGGGCCACAATGAGCAGTTCTTC
CASSRGTSGGHNEQFF